One sample yielded the 11 T cell receptor beta chains listed below, sequenced in a study of T cell responses to AZD1222 COVID-19 vaccine. The table came from immunoSEQ multiplex PCR; TCRdb's copy has only in-frame clones and leaves some out. The sample lists 150,000 to 200,000 clones; roughly nine tenths were seen once. Source: peripheral blood, taken on day 0 of AZD1222 vaccination. The receptors shown here come from an adult in good health.

The chain couples TRBV28 to TRBJ1-4; 12 bases map to TRBD1. This CDR3 contains 18 residues. After removal of 5 bases from V and 7 bases from J, the junction contained 14 bases not matched to a gene. Per the germline V gene, CDR1 is MDHEN and CDR2 is SYDVKM. The CDR3 sequence: CASSNLPGQGASGEKLFF. The CDR3 DNA follows: TGTGCCAGCAGTAACCTTCCGGGACAGGGGGCGTCGGGTGAAAAACTGTTTTTT. The full variable domain, its missing parts supplied by reference TRBV28 and TRBJ1-4, is DVKVTQSSRYLVKRTGEKVFLECVQDMDHENMFWYRQDPGLGLRLIYFSYDVKMKEKGDIPEGYSVSREKKERFSLILESASTNQTSMYLCASSNLPGQGASGEKLFFGSGTQLSVL.

The chain employs TRBV15 and TRBJ2-7; D is unclear. Trimming left V 0 bases short and J 6 bases short, with 9 bases between. This CDR3 spans 13 amino acids. Germline CDR1 reads LNHNV; CDR2 reads YYDKDF (reference sequence). CDR3 sequence (DNA): TGTGCCACCAGCAGAGATGTCTACGGCGAGCAGTACTTC. This codes for CATSRDVYGEQYF.

This rearrangement joins TRBV25-1 to TRBJ1-5; D might be TRBD1 (6 bases). Trimming took off 9 bases at V and 6 bases at J, with 15 bases between the two ends. Germline V gene data show CDR1 as MGHDK and CDR2 as SYGVNS. CDR3 length: 13 amino acids. The CDR3 reads CASTGKGSQPQHF. CDR3 bases: TGTGCCAGTACAGGGAAGGGATCTCAGCCCCAGCATTTT.

The genes are TRBV6-6 and TRBJ2-1, with TRBD1 as a possible D gene (6 bases). V lost 5 bases and J lost 5, with 19 bases in between. CDR1 MNHNY and CDR2 SVGAGI come from the germline V gene (reference sequence). The CDR3 is made up of 16 amino acids. The CDR3: CASSVAVVGAHNEQFF. The CDR3 DNA is TGTGCCAGCAGTGTGGCCGTGGTGGGGGCCCACAATGAGCAGTTCTTC.

The chain combines TRBV5-5 with TRBJ2-5, with 7 bases fitting TRBD1. This CDR3 contains 16 residues. The junction had 6 bases not matched to a gene; V was cut back by 0 bases and J by 1 base. Germline V gives CDR1 SGHKS, CDR2 YYEKEE (reference sequence). The CDR3 DNA reads as TGTGCCAGCAGCTTGGGTACAGGGGAAGGCCAAGAGACCCAGTACTTC. Translating gives CASSLGTGEGQETQYF.

The chain uses TRBV6-5 and TRBJ2-7; D not certain. The V end was cut by 7 bases, the J end by 2 bases, with 12 bases between. From germline, CDR1 is MNHEY and CDR2 SVGAGI. The CDR3 extends over 13 amino acids. The CDR3 region is CASNHRATYEQYF. CDR3 sequence (DNA): TGTGCCAGCAACCACCGGGCTACCTACGAGCAGTACTTC.

The chain couples TRBV6-5 to TRBJ2-7; possible D gene TRBD1, 5 bases. The germline V and J ends were trimmed by 8 bases and 2 bases, with 13 bases remaining between them. Germline CDR1 and CDR2: MNHEY and SVGAGI. The CDR3 has 13 residues. For the CDR3, the DNA is TGTGCCAGCCGACAGTATTCAGCCTACGAGCAGTACTTC. It translates to CASRQYSAYEQYF.

This chain joins TRBV30 and TRBJ2-5; D not resolved. With 2 bases removed from V and 4 bases from J, the gap between germline ends came to 5 bases. This CDR3 region has 11 residues. Germline assignment: CDR1 GTSNPN and CDR2 SVGIG (reference sequence). The CDR3 reads CAWSTGETQYF. Written as DNA, the CDR3 is TGTGCCTGGAGTACCGGAGAGACCCAGTACTTC.

This clone came up a few times. The CDR3 region has the DNA TGTGCCAGCAGTGACTCCGCACAGGCTAATTCACCCCTCCACTTT. The encoded protein is CASSDSAQANSPLHF. The chain couples TRBV6-4 to TRBJ1-6; the D gene is possibly TRBD1 (5 bases). Germline V gene data show CDR1 as MRHNA and CDR2 as SNTAGT. The CDR3 is 15 residues long. V lost 0 bases and J 6 bases, leaving 9 bases between the germline ends.

Only a few counts were recorded for this clone. V is TRBV24-1 and J is TRBJ1-5; 7 nucleotides align to TRBD1. This CDR3 contains 15 residues. Trimming cost V 1 base and J 15 bases; bases outside gene matches: 14. Looked up from germline, CDR1 is KGHDR and CDR2 is SFDVKD. The CDR3 DNA reads TGTGCCACCAGTGATTTTGGAGGGGTACAGGGGCCGCTGCATTTT. Translating it yields CATSDFGGVQGPLHF.

The V call is TRBV6-5, the J call TRBJ1-1; TRBD1 is a possible D gene (5 bases). Trimming took off 6 bases at V and 8 bases at J, with 13 bases between the two ends. The CDR3 is made up of 12 amino acids. Germline values: CDR1 MNHEY, CDR2 SVGAGI. CDR3 amino acids: CASRPDRGEAFF. The CDR3 region has the DNA TGTGCCAGCAGACCGGACCGGGGCGAAGCTTTCTTT.